These T cell receptor beta chains were read from a single sample in a study. One entry per CDR3 protein, called by TCRdb with MiXCR from the 5' RACE reads. The table lists under 65,000 distinct CDR3 sequences, 20% of them singletons. Input material: tumor-infiltrating Tregs sorted from the breast tumor. The receptors come from a female donor with breast cancer. CDR3s include the opening cysteine and the closing phenylalanine or tryptophan. The order of the fields is CDR3 length, V gene, CDR3 protein.

cdr3_length: 15; v_call: TRBV29-1; cdr3_aa: CSVRDSFATNEKLFF
cdr3_length: 14; v_call: TRBV12-3/TRBV12-4; cdr3_aa: CASSLSGTYGEQFF
cdr3_length: 14; v_call: TRBV6-5; cdr3_aa: CASTTGTGYNEQFF
cdr3_length: 22; v_call: TRBV6-2/TRBV6-3; cdr3_aa: CASSYSINAGQGTSSSNQPQHF
cdr3_length: 16; v_call: TRBV11-2; cdr3_aa: CASSLVQGGSNSPLHF
cdr3_length: 13; v_call: TRBV7-6; cdr3_aa: CASSPGSTDTQYF
cdr3_length: 14; v_call: TRBV6-1; cdr3_aa: CASSQGRRNTEAFF
cdr3_length: 16; v_call: TRBV7-8; cdr3_aa: CASSSSRVYSNQPQHF
cdr3_length: 13; v_call: TRBV11-2; cdr3_aa: CASSTQGRQPQHF
cdr3_length: 11; v_call: TRBV28; cdr3_aa: CASRLSTEAFF
cdr3_length: 13; v_call: TRBV7-2; cdr3_aa: CASSPRLVETQYF
cdr3_length: 16; v_call: TRBV5-1; cdr3_aa: CASSSTRTGMNTEAFF
cdr3_length: 14; v_call: TRBV5-1; cdr3_aa: CASSRAGVSYEQYF
cdr3_length: 17; v_call: TRBV28; cdr3_aa: CASSSGQGVSGANVLTF
cdr3_length: 15; v_call: TRBV11-1; cdr3_aa: CASSPGTSGQETQYF
cdr3_length: 14; v_call: TRBV6-5; cdr3_aa: CASSYSISTDTQYF
cdr3_length: 15; v_call: TRBV20-1; cdr3_aa: CSVSSLGGLDYEQYF
cdr3_length: 11; v_call: TRBV12-3/TRBV12-4; cdr3_aa: CASSFADTQYF
cdr3_length: 13; v_call: TRBV15; cdr3_aa: CATSGPTGNEQFF
cdr3_length: 15; v_call: TRBV24-1; cdr3_aa: CATSDSGGTTNEQFF
cdr3_length: 14; v_call: TRBV6-1; cdr3_aa: CASSDGPPNTEAFF
cdr3_length: 15; v_call: TRBV28; cdr3_aa: CASSLSWQGTHEQYF
cdr3_length: 14; v_call: TRBV7-3; cdr3_aa: CANSRGTRADTQYF
cdr3_length: 14; v_call: TRBV7-9; cdr3_aa: CASSLTSGVYEQYF
cdr3_length: 14; v_call: TRBV7-2; cdr3_aa: CASSFQTIYNEQFF
cdr3_length: 16; v_call: TRBV28; cdr3_aa: CASSPQTGAEDSPLHF
cdr3_length: 16; v_call: TRBV15; cdr3_aa: CATSRDGGASNQPQHF
cdr3_length: 15; v_call: TRBV24-1; cdr3_aa: CATSDPPEGAGELFF
cdr3_length: 14; v_call: TRBV5-1; cdr3_aa: CASSLEWASPKRFF
cdr3_length: 15; v_call: TRBV7-2; cdr3_aa: CASSLIPGTNYGYTF
cdr3_length: 16; v_call: TRBV11-1; cdr3_aa: CASSRRRLASYNEQFF
cdr3_length: 15; v_call: TRBV28; cdr3_aa: CASTDTADRGQGYTF
cdr3_length: 13; v_call: TRBV29-1; cdr3_aa: CSVRTGSNYGYTF
cdr3_length: 14; v_call: TRBV7-9; cdr3_aa: CASSLEWSTDTQYF
cdr3_length: 14; v_call: TRBV29-1; cdr3_aa: CSATWGYNTGELVF
cdr3_length: 12; v_call: TRBV5-1; cdr3_aa: CASSPDLDEQFF
cdr3_length: 13; v_call: TRBV4-1; cdr3_aa: CASSQLQGSPLHF
cdr3_length: 16; v_call: TRBV7-2; cdr3_aa: CASSSGTGTSSPEQFF
cdr3_length: 14; v_call: TRBV5-1; cdr3_aa: CASSETTTAYEQYF
cdr3_length: 14; v_call: TRBV28; cdr3_aa: CASSRSGGTDTQYF
cdr3_length: 13; v_call: TRBV9; cdr3_aa: CASSVGASPEAFF
cdr3_length: 16; v_call: TRBV7-9; cdr3_aa: CASSLPRDRGRETQYF
cdr3_length: 15; v_call: TRBV7-9; cdr3_aa: CASSPDSFKTYEQYF
cdr3_length: 17; v_call: TRBV6-1; cdr3_aa: CASRTSGTGTSSYEQYF
cdr3_length: 16; v_call: TRBV5-1; cdr3_aa: CASSLRPTRGNSPLHF
cdr3_length: 14; v_call: TRBV6-5; cdr3_aa: CASSDRTGNTEAFF
cdr3_length: 18; v_call: TRBV20-1; cdr3_aa: CSARDFQVLSRGTDTQYF
cdr3_length: 16; v_call: TRBV5-1; cdr3_aa: CALVRGGGASSYEQYF
cdr3_length: 12; v_call: TRBV6-6; cdr3_aa: CASSYEIGELFF
cdr3_length: 15; v_call: TRBV7-9; cdr3_aa: CASSSREGQNTEASF
cdr3_length: 12; v_call: TRBV12-3/TRBV12-4; cdr3_aa: CASSTSPGELFF